This T cell receptor beta chain comes out of a study of human T cells and chemical hapten exposure. On the study more broadly: Patch tests applied 0.01% DPC to the upper back, read at 6 days. Study conclusions and caveats: It was expanded TCRs that formed significantly more large CDR3 similarity clusters than controls did.

This clonotype was counted at least ten times. Antigen specificity is unknown. The junction shows a germline mismatch at one end, possibly a read error. The library gave individual cDNA molecules unique molecular identifiers. TCRdb redid the calling of the RACE reads with MiXCR, one entry per CDR3 protein. The sample consists of 30,000 to 50,000 distinct CDR3 sequences, roughly 13% of them appearing once. Indicated time point: patch test 3, about 24 weeks after DPC sensitization. The treatment here: therapeutic diphenylcyclopropenone sensitization with weekly scalp DPC. The template was total RNA from unfractionated whole blood. The receptor was isolated from a woman in her thirties or forties with alopecia areata. Some clones in this sample may be carry-over from other donors' samples. The material sequenced was whole blood, taken in connection with sensitization to the hapten diphenylcyclopropenone (DPC).

CDR3: CASSQSSLAGADF. For the CDR3, the DNA is TGTGCCAGCAGCCAGAGCAGTCTAGCGGGTGCCGACTTC. The chain carries TRBV3-1 and TRBJ2-5, with 8 bases fitting TRBD2. This CDR3 has 13 residues. Germline CDR1 is LGHDT and CDR2 is YNNKEL (reference sequence).